These T cell receptor beta chains were read from a single sample in a study of blood T cell repertoires in COVID-19. Repertoires were generated with immunoSEQ multiplex PCR, while TCRdb's copy carries only in-frame clones and drops some. The sample lists a few hundred thousand clones; roughly 90% were seen once. Specimen: peripheral blood. The receptors derive from a woman aged 55-70 years with COVID-19, enrolled during active disease. The CDR3 runs from the conserved cysteine through the conserved F or W. A D gene is named only where the DNA matches it firmly. Clone sizes are given selectively: once, few, many, or a class where the clone is expanded.

>NA|NA|TRBV18|TRBJ2-3
CASSHSETSTDTQYF
TGTGCCAGCTCCCATAGCGAGACATCCACAGATACGCAGTATTTT
>NA|NA|TRBV5-1|TRBJ1-3
CASSRGGSNSGNTIYF
TGCGCCAGCAGCCGAGGAGGATCAAACTCTGGAAACACCATATATTTT
>NA|NA|TRBV7-3|TRBJ2-7
CASSNGGAEQYF
TGTGCCAGCAGTAACGGAGGGGCCGAGCAGTACTTC
>TRBD1|NA|TRBV6-5|TRBJ1-3
CASSPGQARGNTIYF
TGTGCCAGCAGCCCGGGACAGGCTCGTGGAAACACCATATATTTT
>NA|NA|TRBV6-2/TRBV6-3|TRBJ2-6
CASSSWHHSSGANVLTF
TGTGCCAGCAGTTCGTGGCACCACAGCTCTGGGGCCAACGTCCTGACTTTC
>NA|NA|TRBV21-1|TRBJ2-2
CASSKAIPQGFGELFF
TGTGCCAGCAGCAAAGCTATCCCCCAGGGCTTCGGGGAGCTGTTTTTT
>NA|NA|TRBV7-8|TRBJ1-1
CASSSTRNTEAFF
TGTGCCAGCAGCTCCACAAGGAACACTGAAGCTTTCTTT
>NA|NA|TRBV12-3/TRBV12-4|TRBJ2-7
CASSPGTSYEQYF
TGTGCCAGCAGTCCCGGGACTTCCTACGAGCAGTACTTC
>TRBD1|once|TRBV2|TRBJ1-1
CASSAAGGFGTEAFF
TGTGCCAGCAGTGCGGCAGGGGGCTTTGGCACTGAAGCTTTCTTT
>NA|once|TRBV11-2|TRBJ2-4
CASSPLEFGIQYF
TGTGCCAGCAGCCCATTGGAGTTTGGCATTCAGTACTTC
>NA|NA|TRBV7-2|TRBJ2-7
CASRGGRFREQYF
TGTGCCAGCAGGGGGGGTAGGTTTAGGGAGCAGTACTTC
>NA|NA|TRBV18|TRBJ1-1
CASSLERLGTEAFF
TGTGCCAGCTCACTGGAAAGACTAGGCACTGAAGCTTTCTTT
>NA|NA|TRBV10-3|TRBJ1-4
CAISPGDTERLFF
TGTGCCATCAGCCCCGGGGACACGGAAAGACTGTTTTTT
>NA|NA|TRBV11-1|TRBJ2-7
CASSLGQYYEQYF
TGTGCCAGCAGCCTCGGACAGTACTACGAGCAGTACTTC
>NA|NA|TRBV3-1/TRBV3-2|TRBJ1-2
CASSQVLLGSNYGYTF
TGTGCCAGCAGCCAAGTTCTATTGGGGAGTAACTATGGCTACACCTTC
>TRBD2|NA|TRBV5-1|TRBJ2-3
CASSSRGGRTDTQYF
TGCGCCAGCAGCTCGCGGGGGGGCCGGACAGATACGCAGTATTTT